Listed below are T cell receptor beta chains from one sample, sequenced in a study of cytomegalovirus exposure and HLA in healthy donors. TCRdb's copy holds only in-frame clones and misses some; the assay was immunoSEQ multiplex PCR. This table holds over 75,000 clones. The sample was PBMCs. These receptors originate from a girl between 10 and 17 years old in good health and CMV-seropositive. CDR3s include the opening cysteine and the closing phenylalanine or tryptophan. The D gene is left open where the match is weak.

TGCGCCAGCAGCTTCTGGGCAGGGGCAGATAGCACAGATACGCAGTATTTT CASSFWAGADSTDTQYF TRBJ2-3 . TRBV5-1
TGTGCCAGCAGTGATGGCCAGGGTTTATCACCCCTCCACTTT CASSDGQGLSPLHF TRBJ1-6 . TRBV25-1
TGTGCCAGCAGGGGGGGGGTAAATAGCAATCAGCCCCAGCATTTT CASRGGVNSNQPQHF TRBJ1-5 . TRBV27
TGTGCCAGCAGCTACACAGGGGCTCCTGAAGCTTTCTTT CASSYTGAPEAFF TRBJ1-1 TRBD1 TRBV7-9
TGTGCCAGCAGCTTGCAAGATACGCAGTATTTT CASSLQDTQYF TRBJ2-3 . TRBV5-6
TGTGCCAGCAGCGCCGGGCAGGGGGCGTCTCCCCTCCACTTT CASSAGQGASPLHF TRBJ1-6 TRBD1 TRBV5-6
TGCGCCAGCAGCCAAGGGCCGCAATCCTACGAGCAGTACTTC CASSQGPQSYEQYF TRBJ2-7 . TRBV4-1
TGTGCCAGCAGCCCCCTAGGGACTAGCGGGGAGTACGAGCAGTACTTC CASSPLGTSGEYEQYF TRBJ2-7 TRBD2 TRBV7-9
TGCGCCAGCAGCCCGGATCGGTCAGGGGGGCCACAAGAGACCCAGTACTTC CASSPDRSGGPQETQYF TRBJ2-5 . TRBV4-1
TGTGCCAGCAGGAGCGCTGGGGCCAACGTCCTGACTTTC CASRSAGANVLTF TRBJ2-6 . TRBV6-1
TGTGCCAGCTCACCACGGGCTGGGCTGCGAACTGAAGCTTTCTTT CASSPRAGLRTEAFF TRBJ1-1 . TRBV18
TGTGCCAGTAGTGTCGAGGGCGGCGGAGTGTCCTACGAGCAGTACTTC CASSVEGGGVSYEQYF TRBJ2-7 . TRBV19
TGTGCCAGCAGTTCCACAGGGGCTGGTTCACCCCTCCACTTT CASSSTGAGSPLHF TRBJ1-6 TRBD1 TRBV27
TGCGCCAGCAGCCACACCACAGGGGACTATAATTCACCCCTCCACTTT CASSHTTGDYNSPLHF TRBJ1-6 TRBD1 TRBV4-3
TGTGCCAGCAGCTACTCAACCGCACTAGATACGCAGTATTTT CASSYSTALDTQYF TRBJ2-3 . TRBV7-9
TGCAGCGTTGCCCGTTTTCAGGGGGCGCCTGGCTACACCTTC CSVARFQGAPGYTF TRBJ1-2 TRBD1 TRBV29-1
TGTGCCAGCAGCTTAGACCCAGGGAGGCCAGATACGCAGTATTTT CASSLDPGRPDTQYF TRBJ2-3 . TRBV5-6
TGTGCCAGCAGCTTAGAGTCGGGACAGTATAACCACGAGCAGTACTTC CASSLESGQYNHEQYF TRBJ2-7 TRBD1 TRBV7-9
TGTGCCAGCAGTTTCCGGGTCTCCAACTATGGCTACACCTTC CASSFRVSNYGYTF TRBJ1-2 . TRBV28
TGTGCCAGCAGTGAAGATATAGCCAAAAACATTCAGTACTTC CASSEDIAKNIQYF TRBJ2-4 . TRBV2
TGTGCCAGCAGCCCCGGACTGATCCAAGAGACCCAGTACTTC CASSPGLIQETQYF TRBJ2-5 . TRBV2
TGCGCCAGCAGCCAAGAGGGAGGTCCCTCTGGAAACACCATATATTTT CASSQEGGPSGNTIYF TRBJ1-3 . TRBV4-3
TGCGCCAGCAGCTCCTCGACTAGCGGGGGTTCAGATACGCAGTATTTT CASSSSTSGGSDTQYF TRBJ2-3 TRBD2 TRBV5-1
TGTGCCAGCTCCGGACTCCTTAGCTCCTACGAGCAGTACTTC CASSGLLSSYEQYF TRBJ2-7 . TRBV7-9
TGTGCCAGTAGTGGTCTGGCTTCCTCTGGAAACACCATATATTTT CASSGLASSGNTIYF TRBJ1-3 . TRBV19
TGCGCCAGCAGCCAAGTCTTGGACAAGGTCTATGGCTACACCTTC CASSQVLDKVYGYTF TRBJ1-2 . TRBV4-1
TGTGCCAGCATCGAGCTTGTCGGGGAGGGAACTGAAGCTTTCTTT CASIELVGEGTEAFF TRBJ1-1 . TRBV5-4
TGCGCCAGCAGCTCGGGGGTGGCGAACTATGGCTACACCTTC CASSSGVANYGYTF TRBJ1-2 . TRBV5-1
TGTGCCATCAAAGGTTTAGCTGGGGGCGAGACCCAGTACTTC CAIKGLAGGETQYF TRBJ2-5 . TRBV11-3
TGTGCCAGCAGCACACTAGGATTTGAGCAGTTCTTC CASSTLGFEQFF TRBJ2-1 . TRBV27
TGCGCCAGCAGCCCCTATGAAACGGGAGTACATGGCTACACCTTC CASSPYETGVHGYTF TRBJ1-2 . TRBV4-3
TGTGCCGGAACAGGGGAAGAGACCCAGTACTTC CAGTGEETQYF TRBJ2-5 TRBD1 TRBV30
TGCGCCAGCAGCCGGAAAAGGGGTAGGGATGAGCAGTTCTTC CASSRKRGRDEQFF TRBJ2-1 . TRBV4-3
TGCGCCAGCAGCCAAGTAGGACAGAACACTGAAGCTTTCTTT CASSQVGQNTEAFF TRBJ1-1 . TRBV4-1
TGCGCCAGCAGCCTAGTAGACAGGGCGGACACTGAAGCTTTCTTT CASSLVDRADTEAFF TRBJ1-1 TRBD1 TRBV4-1
TGCGCCAGTTTGCTCACCCCCCTAGCGGGGGGGCAGAAAGATACGCAGTATTTT CASLLTPLAGGQKDTQYF TRBJ2-3 TRBD2 TRBV5-1